The rows below give T cell receptor beta chains drawn from one sample of a study of cytomegalovirus exposure and HLA in healthy donors. The protocol was immunoSEQ multiplex PCR, while the TCRdb copy is restricted to in-frame clones and leaves out a portion. The sample holds around 190,000 clones, roughly 72% seen once. Sequencing used PBMCs. These TCRs come from a man aged 25 to 40 in good health and CMV-seronegative. CDR3s include the opening cysteine and the closing phenylalanine or tryptophan. D genes are given only for firm matches. Clone size is stated in some rows and not others, as once, few, many or a class when expanded.

size	D	J	V	CDR3	DNA
few	NA	TRBJ2-7	TRBV27	CASSRPSSYEQYF	TGTGCCAGCAGCCGACCTAGCTCCTACGAGCAGTACTTC
NA	TRBD1	TRBJ1-1	TRBV10-2	CASSENGQGGTEAFF	TGCGCCAGCAGTGAAAACGGACAGGGAGGCACTGAAGCTTTCTTT
NA	TRBD2	TRBJ2-3	TRBV5-1	CASSLEGGFTDTQYF	TGCGCCAGCAGCTTGGAGGGAGGGTTCACAGATACGCAGTATTTT
NA	TRBD2	TRBJ2-5	TRBV28	CASSQGGLAENQETQYF	TGTGCCAGCAGCCAGGGCGGACTAGCGGAAAATCAAGAGACCCAGTACTTC
NA	TRBD1	TRBJ1-6	TRBV6-5	CASSYGQGPNLHF	TGTGCCAGCAGTTACGGACAGGGCCCAAACCTCCACTTT
NA	NA	TRBJ2-1	TRBV6-1	CASSAYDNSYNEQFF	TGTGCCAGCAGTGCCTACGACAACTCCTACAATGAGCAGTTCTTC
NA	TRBD2	TRBJ2-1	TRBV29-1	CSVGGGRANYNEQFF	TGCAGCGTTGGGGGCGGGAGGGCGAACTACAATGAGCAGTTCTTC
NA	NA	TRBJ1-1	TRBV5-4	CASSNRLNTEAFF	TGTGCCAGCAGCAACAGGTTGAACACTGAAGCTTTCTTT
NA	TRBD2	TRBJ2-1	TRBV12-5	CASGLRLAGVNEQFF	TGTGCTAGTGGTTTGAGACTAGCGGGAGTTAATGAGCAGTTCTTC
few	TRBD1	TRBJ1-4	TRBV4-1	CASSQQMDRVGREKLFF	TGCGCCAGCAGCCAACAGATGGACAGGGTAGGTCGGGAAAAACTGTTTTTT
NA	NA	TRBJ2-7	TRBV9	CASSHPQGGSTYEQYF	TGTGCCAGCAGCCATCCACAGGGCGGCTCAACCTACGAGCAGTACTTC
once	NA	TRBJ2-7	TRBV4-2	CASSQGQGLTYEQYF	TGTGCCAGCAGCCAAGGCCAGGGGCTTACCTACGAGCAGTACTTC
few	NA	TRBJ1-1	TRBV18	CASSPPRGGGTEAFF	TGTGCCAGCTCACCACCCCGGGGGGGCGGGACTGAAGCTTTCTTT
NA	TRBD2	TRBJ2-3	TRBV6-1	CASRLAGGVDTQYF	TGTGCCAGCAGGCTAGCGGGAGGGGTAGATACGCAGTATTTT
NA	NA	TRBJ2-2	TRBV28	CASTRGTGELFF	TGTGCCAGCACACGGGGAACCGGGGAGCTGTTTTTT
NA	NA	TRBJ2-1	TRBV29-1	CSVGNNEQFF	TGCAGCGTTGGTAACAATGAGCAGTTCTTC
NA	NA	TRBJ1-3	TRBV21-1	CASSVQGSGNTIYF	TGTGCCAGCAGCGTTCAGGGGTCTGGAAACACCATATATTTT
NA	TRBD1	TRBJ1-1	TRBV5-1	CASRQQGANTEAFF	TGCGCCAGCAGGCAACAGGGGGCGAACACTGAAGCTTTCTTT
few	NA	TRBJ2-7	TRBV28	CATRSPYEQYF	TGTGCCACAAGGAGCCCCTACGAGCAGTACTTC
once	TRBD1	TRBJ1-5	TRBV28	CATSWTGGNQPQHF	TGTGCCACTTCATGGACAGGCGGCAATCAGCCCCAGCATTTT
NA	NA	TRBJ2-7	TRBV18	CASSPLTGLVPYEQYF	TGTGCCAGCTCACCGCTAACAGGATTAGTGCCGTACGAGCAGTACTTC
NA	TRBD1	TRBJ2-7	TRBV5-5	CASSPRDRTYEQYF	TGTGCCAGCAGCCCAAGGGACAGGACCTACGAGCAGTACTTC
few	NA	TRBJ2-3	TRBV30	CAHGGEFSTDTQYF	TGTGCCCACGGAGGGGAATTTAGCACAGATACGCAGTATTTT
NA	TRBD2	TRBJ2-5	TRBV5-4	CASSLELAGHQETQYF	TGTGCCAGCAGCTTGGAGTTAGCGGGCCATCAAGAGACCCAGTACTTC
few	TRBD2	TRBJ2-1	TRBV27	CASSLRASGNYNEQFF	TGTGCCAGCAGTTTACGGGCTAGCGGGAACTACAATGAGCAGTTCTTC